The rows below give T cell receptor beta chains drawn from one sample of a study of identical twins. From the 5' RACE reads, TCRdb called clonotypes with MiXCR, one entry per CDR3 protein. The sample shows some 1,600,000 distinct CDR3 sequences, around a third of them seen only once. Material for sequencing was cord blood. These TCRs come from a newborn girl in good health. Each CDR3 is given with its conserved first and last residue. Each record gives: V gene, clone size, D gene, J gene, CDR3 length, CDR3 protein, CDR3 DNA. The D gene is left open where the match is weak. Not every row has a clone size; where given, it reads once, few, many or a size class.

v_call: TRBV5-5
clone_size: -
d_call: -
j_call: TRBJ2-7
cdr3_length: 15
cdr3_aa: CASSSSWGLSYEQYF
cdr3_nt: TGTGCCAGCAGCTCTTCATGGGGGTTGTCCTACGAGCAGTACTTC

v_call: TRBV7-6
clone_size: once
d_call: TRBD1
j_call: TRBJ2-5
cdr3_length: 15
cdr3_aa: CASSLLDRNQETQYF
cdr3_nt: TGTGCCAGCAGCTTACTGGACAGGAACCAAGAGACCCAGTACTTC

v_call: TRBV10-3
clone_size: few
d_call: TRBD1
j_call: TRBJ1-2
cdr3_length: 11
cdr3_aa: CAVQGGYGYTF
cdr3_nt: TGTGCCGTTCAGGGGGGCTATGGCTACACCTTC

v_call: TRBV28
clone_size: -
d_call: TRBD2
j_call: TRBJ2-7
cdr3_length: 16
cdr3_aa: CASSSPTLAYAYEQYF
cdr3_nt: TGTGCCAGCAGTAGCCCAACACTAGCGTACGCCTACGAGCAGTACTTC

v_call: TRBV12-3/TRBV12-4
clone_size: -
d_call: -
j_call: TRBJ2-3
cdr3_length: 13
cdr3_aa: CATRWGSADTQYF
cdr3_nt: TGTGCCACCCGGTGGGGCAGCGCAGATACGCAGTATTTT

v_call: TRBV14
clone_size: few
d_call: -
j_call: TRBJ2-5
cdr3_length: 15
cdr3_aa: CASSPYGTDQETQYF
cdr3_nt: TGTGCCAGCAGCCCCTACGGGACGGACCAAGAGACCCAGTACTTC

v_call: TRBV14
clone_size: few
d_call: -
j_call: TRBJ1-1
cdr3_length: 13
cdr3_aa: CASSQAGHTEAFF
cdr3_nt: TGTGCCAGCAGCCAAGCGGGACACACTGAAGCTTTCTTT

v_call: TRBV11-2
clone_size: few
d_call: TRBD2
j_call: TRBJ2-7
cdr3_length: 15
cdr3_aa: CASSLGASGIEEQYF
cdr3_nt: TGTGCCAGCAGCTTAGGTGCTAGCGGTATCGAAGAGCAGTACTTC

v_call: TRBV5-6
clone_size: few
d_call: TRBD1
j_call: TRBJ2-7
cdr3_length: 16
cdr3_aa: CASSRVYRGESYEQYF
cdr3_nt: TGTGCCAGCAGCCGGGTCTACAGGGGGGAATCCTACGAGCAGTACTTC

v_call: TRBV25-1
clone_size: few
d_call: TRBD2
j_call: TRBJ2-7
cdr3_length: 14
cdr3_aa: CASSVGLAKYEQYF
cdr3_nt: TGTGCCAGCAGTGTTGGACTAGCGAAATACGAGCAGTACTTC

v_call: TRBV6-1
clone_size: few
d_call: -
j_call: TRBJ2-1
cdr3_length: 13
cdr3_aa: CASRRQEYNEQFF
cdr3_nt: TGTGCCAGCAGGAGGCAGGAGTACAATGAGCAGTTCTTC

v_call: TRBV4-2
clone_size: -
d_call: -
j_call: TRBJ2-3
cdr3_length: 16
cdr3_aa: CASSQEGDWSTDTQYF
cdr3_nt: TGTGCCAGCAGCCAAGAGGGGGACTGGAGCACAGATACGCAGTATTTT

v_call: TRBV21-1
clone_size: -
d_call: -
j_call: TRBJ1-2
cdr3_length: 14
cdr3_aa: CASSKEDRSYGYTF
cdr3_nt: TGTGCCAGCAGCAAAGAAGACAGATCTTATGGCTACACCTTC

v_call: TRBV6-6
clone_size: -
d_call: -
j_call: TRBJ2-7
cdr3_length: 14
cdr3_aa: CASGAPSNLNEQYF
cdr3_nt: TGTGCCAGCGGGGCCCCTAGCAACCTGAATGAGCAGTACTTC

v_call: TRBV5-6
clone_size: -
d_call: TRBD2
j_call: TRBJ2-3
cdr3_length: 17
cdr3_aa: CASSFWRSGSLTDTQYF
cdr3_nt: TGTGCCAGCAGCTTTTGGCGTAGCGGGAGCCTTACAGATACGCAGTATTTT

v_call: TRBV6-2/TRBV6-3
clone_size: many
d_call: -
j_call: TRBJ2-1
cdr3_length: 13
cdr3_aa: CASSYRQVDEQFF
cdr3_nt: TGTGCCAGCAGTTACCGACAAGTTGATGAGCAGTTCTTC

v_call: TRBV7-9
clone_size: -
d_call: TRBD1
j_call: TRBJ1-2
cdr3_length: 16
cdr3_aa: CASSLWPGQDNYGYTF
cdr3_nt: TGTGCCAGCAGCTTATGGCCGGGACAGGATAACTATGGCTACACCTTC

v_call: TRBV7-9
clone_size: -
d_call: -
j_call: TRBJ1-5
cdr3_length: 14
cdr3_aa: CASSSNRFDQPQHF
cdr3_nt: TGTGCCAGCAGCTCCAACAGGTTCGATCAGCCCCAGCATTTT

v_call: TRBV27
clone_size: -
d_call: TRBD1
j_call: TRBJ1-6
cdr3_length: 14
cdr3_aa: CASSQWDRASPLHF
cdr3_nt: TGTGCCAGCAGCCAGTGGGACAGGGCCTCACCCCTCCACTTT

v_call: TRBV10-3
clone_size: -
d_call: -
j_call: TRBJ2-7
cdr3_length: 11
cdr3_aa: CAVKDEGEQYF
cdr3_nt: TGTGCCGTCAAGGACGAGGGCGAGCAGTACTTC

v_call: TRBV12-3/TRBV12-4
clone_size: many
d_call: -
j_call: TRBJ2-5
cdr3_length: 14
cdr3_aa: CASSSGLGEETQYF
cdr3_nt: TGTGCCAGCAGCTCCGGGCTAGGTGAAGAGACCCAGTACTTC

v_call: TRBV6-1
clone_size: few
d_call: -
j_call: TRBJ1-4
cdr3_length: 12
cdr3_aa: CASKGGNEKLFF
cdr3_nt: TGTGCCAGCAAGGGGGGAAATGAAAAACTGTTTTTT

v_call: TRBV10-1
clone_size: once
d_call: TRBD1
j_call: TRBJ2-7
cdr3_length: 14
cdr3_aa: CASSERAGGNEQYF
cdr3_nt: TGCGCCAGCAGTGAGAGGGCAGGGGGTAACGAGCAGTACTTC

v_call: TRBV15
clone_size: -
d_call: TRBD1
j_call: TRBJ1-1
cdr3_length: 15
cdr3_aa: CATSRYRTGTTEAFF
cdr3_nt: TGTGCCACCAGCAGGTACCGGACAGGAACGACTGAAGCTTTCTTT

v_call: TRBV19
clone_size: -
d_call: -
j_call: TRBJ1-5
cdr3_length: 13
cdr3_aa: CASSIEMVQPQHF
cdr3_nt: TGTGCCAGTAGTATCGAGATGGTTCAGCCCCAGCATTTT

v_call: TRBV20-1
clone_size: few
d_call: TRBD1
j_call: TRBJ2-4
cdr3_length: 13
cdr3_aa: CSARETGQNIQYF
cdr3_nt: TGCAGTGCTAGAGAGACAGGGCAAAACATTCAGTACTTC

v_call: TRBV12-3/TRBV12-4
clone_size: -
d_call: -
j_call: TRBJ2-3
cdr3_length: 16
cdr3_aa: CASSDLGALGTDTQYF
cdr3_nt: TGTGCCAGCAGTGATTTAGGGGCTCTAGGGACAGATACGCAGTATTTT

v_call: TRBV3-1
clone_size: -
d_call: -
j_call: TRBJ2-7
cdr3_length: 12
cdr3_aa: CASSQAGWEQYF
cdr3_nt: TGTGCCAGCAGCCAAGCGGGGTGGGAGCAGTACTTC

v_call: TRBV20-1
clone_size: -
d_call: TRBD1
j_call: TRBJ1-2
cdr3_length: 13
cdr3_aa: CSAHRGLNYGYTF
cdr3_nt: TGCAGTGCCCACAGGGGACTTAACTATGGCTACACCTTC

v_call: TRBV5-1
clone_size: few
d_call: TRBD2
j_call: TRBJ2-7
cdr3_length: 15
cdr3_aa: CASSLVKLAGAEQYF
cdr3_nt: TGCGCCAGCAGCTTGGTAAAGCTAGCGGGAGCCGAGCAGTACTTC

v_call: TRBV6-5
clone_size: few
d_call: TRBD1
j_call: TRBJ1-2
cdr3_length: 16
cdr3_aa: CASSSGQGALNYGHTF
cdr3_nt: TGTGCCAGCAGTTCGGGACAGGGGGCTTTAAACTATGGCCACACCTTC

v_call: TRBV4-1
clone_size: few
d_call: -
j_call: TRBJ1-2
cdr3_length: 14
cdr3_aa: CASSQGAVYYGYTF
cdr3_nt: TGCGCCAGCAGCCAAGGCGCGGTTTACTATGGCTACACCTTC

v_call: TRBV4-1
clone_size: few
d_call: -
j_call: TRBJ2-1
cdr3_length: 17
cdr3_aa: CASSQDPYRVVYNEQFF
cdr3_nt: TGCGCCAGCAGCCAAGATCCATACAGGGTAGTCTACAATGAGCAGTTCTTC

v_call: TRBV10-2
clone_size: few
d_call: -
j_call: TRBJ2-1
cdr3_length: 17
cdr3_aa: CASSPFSGLAPYNEQFF
cdr3_nt: TGCGCCAGCAGTCCTTTTTCTGGGCTAGCTCCCTACAATGAGCAGTTCTTC

v_call: TRBV7-2
clone_size: -
d_call: -
j_call: TRBJ1-2
cdr3_length: 14
cdr3_aa: CASSAMTGPYGYTF
cdr3_nt: TGTGCCAGCAGCGCTATGACAGGTCCCTATGGCTACACCTTC

v_call: TRBV20-1
clone_size: -
d_call: TRBD1
j_call: TRBJ1-1
cdr3_length: 15
cdr3_aa: CSARPRGRGNTEAFF
cdr3_nt: TGCAGTGCTAGGCCCAGGGGGAGGGGGAACACTGAAGCTTTCTTT

v_call: TRBV4-2
clone_size: -
d_call: -
j_call: TRBJ1-1
cdr3_length: 15
cdr3_aa: CASSQDPGAPTEAFF
cdr3_nt: TGTGCCAGCAGCCAAGATCCGGGGGCGCCCACTGAAGCTTTCTTT

v_call: TRBV28
clone_size: many
d_call: -
j_call: TRBJ2-1
cdr3_length: 13
cdr3_aa: CASSLPAYNEQFF
cdr3_nt: TGTGCCAGCAGTTTACCCGCCTACAATGAGCAGTTCTTC

v_call: TRBV12-3/TRBV12-4
clone_size: -
d_call: TRBD2
j_call: TRBJ2-1
cdr3_length: 17
cdr3_aa: CASSSPRWRETYNEQFF
cdr3_nt: TGTGCCAGCAGTTCCCCCAGGTGGCGGGAGACCTACAATGAGCAGTTCTTC

v_call: TRBV28
clone_size: -
d_call: TRBD1
j_call: TRBJ1-2
cdr3_length: 13
cdr3_aa: CAGSLTGVYGYTF
cdr3_nt: TGTGCCGGCAGTTTAACAGGGGTATATGGCTACACCTTC

v_call: TRBV20-1
clone_size: -
d_call: -
j_call: TRBJ2-7
cdr3_length: 16
cdr3_aa: CSAQIQGRPTNYEQYF
cdr3_nt: TGCAGTGCTCAGATCCAAGGCAGACCAACTAACTACGAGCAGTACTTC

v_call: TRBV19
clone_size: -
d_call: -
j_call: TRBJ2-1
cdr3_length: 14
cdr3_aa: CASSIEAVYNEQFF
cdr3_nt: TGTGCCAGTAGTATAGAGGCGGTTTACAATGAGCAGTTCTTC

v_call: TRBV12-5
clone_size: -
d_call: -
j_call: TRBJ1-2
cdr3_length: 13
cdr3_aa: CASGLGRNYGYTF
cdr3_nt: TGTGCTAGTGGTTTAGGCCGCAACTATGGCTACACCTTC

v_call: TRBV27
clone_size: -
d_call: TRBD1
j_call: TRBJ2-3
cdr3_length: 14
cdr3_aa: CASSFDRGADTQYF
cdr3_nt: TGTGCCAGCAGTTTCGACAGGGGGGCAGATACGCAGTATTTT

v_call: TRBV4-1
clone_size: few
d_call: TRBD2
j_call: TRBJ2-1
cdr3_length: 14
cdr3_aa: CASSPGLGVDEQFF
cdr3_nt: TGCGCCAGCAGCCCCGGACTAGGAGTCGATGAGCAGTTCTTC

v_call: TRBV6-5
clone_size: -
d_call: TRBD2
j_call: TRBJ2-1
cdr3_length: 16
cdr3_aa: CAATSKEGDSYNEQFF
cdr3_nt: TGTGCTGCGACTAGCAAGGAAGGGGACTCCTACAATGAGCAGTTCTTC

v_call: TRBV28
clone_size: -
d_call: TRBD2
j_call: TRBJ2-5
cdr3_length: 17
cdr3_aa: CASSSMGLNGKKETQYF
cdr3_nt: TGTGCCAGCAGTTCTATGGGACTAAACGGGAAAAAAGAGACCCAGTACTTC

v_call: TRBV5-1
clone_size: few
d_call: TRBD2
j_call: TRBJ2-3
cdr3_length: 15
cdr3_aa: CASSLASGGAITQYF
cdr3_nt: TGCGCCAGCAGCTTGGCTAGCGGGGGGGCCATAACGCAGTATTTT

v_call: TRBV29-1
clone_size: many
d_call: -
j_call: TRBJ2-1
cdr3_length: 11
cdr3_aa: CSVNALGEQFF
cdr3_nt: TGCAGCGTTAACGCGCTGGGTGAGCAGTTCTTC

v_call: TRBV7-9
clone_size: few
d_call: TRBD2
j_call: TRBJ2-3
cdr3_length: 15
cdr3_aa: CASSLDAGVGDTQYF
cdr3_nt: TGTGCCAGCAGCTTAGACGCGGGAGTGGGGGATACGCAGTATTTT

v_call: TRBV4-1
clone_size: few
d_call: -
j_call: TRBJ2-7
cdr3_length: 14
cdr3_aa: CASSQEGLYNEQYF
cdr3_nt: TGCGCCAGCAGCCAAGAGGGACTCTACAATGAGCAGTACTTC

v_call: TRBV10-1
clone_size: many
d_call: TRBD1
j_call: TRBJ1-2
cdr3_length: 13
cdr3_aa: CASSESTGSGYTF
cdr3_nt: TGCGCCAGCAGTGAGTCGACAGGGAGTGGCTACACCTTC

v_call: TRBV20-1
clone_size: few
d_call: TRBD2
j_call: TRBJ2-7
cdr3_length: 13
cdr3_aa: CSARGLEKREQYF
cdr3_nt: TGCAGTGCTAGGGGACTAGAGAAGAGGGAGCAGTACTTC

v_call: TRBV5-1
clone_size: few
d_call: TRBD1
j_call: TRBJ2-2
cdr3_length: 16
cdr3_aa: CASSQETGSITGELFF
cdr3_nt: TGCGCCAGCAGCCAAGAGACAGGGTCTATTACCGGGGAGCTGTTTTTT

v_call: TRBV7-2
clone_size: -
d_call: -
j_call: TRBJ2-2
cdr3_length: 13
cdr3_aa: CASSLNNFGELFF
cdr3_nt: TGTGCCAGCAGCTTAAATAATTTCGGGGAGCTGTTTTTT

v_call: TRBV6-5
clone_size: -
d_call: TRBD2
j_call: TRBJ2-1
cdr3_length: 15
cdr3_aa: CASSYSIGRQNEQFF
cdr3_nt: TGTGCCAGCAGTTACTCGATCGGGAGGCAGAATGAGCAGTTCTTC

v_call: TRBV29-1
clone_size: many
d_call: -
j_call: TRBJ2-7
cdr3_length: 13
cdr3_aa: CSVGWSGGYEQYF
cdr3_nt: TGCAGCGTTGGATGGTCAGGCGGCTACGAGCAGTACTTC